In this sample, the clone carrying this TCR beta chain turned up many times. The library tagged each cDNA molecule with unique molecular identifiers. MiXCR, applied by TCRdb to the RACE reads, yields one record per CDR3 protein. Here the sample spans more than 300,000 distinct CDR3 sequences, roughly 5.3% being singletons. Specified time point: pre-sensitization, week 0. Specified treatment: therapeutic diphenylcyclopropenone sensitization with weekly scalp DPC. This specimen belongs to a study of human T cells and chemical hapten exposure. Looking at the study overall: Small discrepancies in pooled library volume mainly accounted for the varying TCR yields per sample.

This receptor was identified in a woman aged 45-60 years with alopecia areata. Some clones in this sample may be carry-over from other donors' samples. The material sequenced was whole blood, taken in connection with sensitization to the hapten diphenylcyclopropenone (DPC).

The CDR3 DNA reads TGTGCCAGCAGCCCAAATAGGGGGCGAGGCACTGAAGCTTTCTTT. Its protein is CASSPNRGRGTEAFF. The chain is built from TRBV12-3 or TRBV12-4 and TRBJ1-1, with 7 bases matching TRBD1. J lost 4 bases, V lost 6 bases, and 11 bases had no gene match. The CDR3 is 15 residues long.